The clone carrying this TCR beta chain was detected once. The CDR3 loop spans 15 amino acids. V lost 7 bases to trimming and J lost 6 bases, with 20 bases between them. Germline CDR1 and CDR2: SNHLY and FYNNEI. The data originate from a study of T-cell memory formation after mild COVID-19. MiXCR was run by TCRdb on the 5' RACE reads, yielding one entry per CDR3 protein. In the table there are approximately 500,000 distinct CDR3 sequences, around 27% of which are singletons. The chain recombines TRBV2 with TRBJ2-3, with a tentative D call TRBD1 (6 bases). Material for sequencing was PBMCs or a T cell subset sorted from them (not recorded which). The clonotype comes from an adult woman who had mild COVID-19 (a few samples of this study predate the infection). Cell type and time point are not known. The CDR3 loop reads CASIPETSQGDTQYF. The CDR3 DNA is TGTGCCAGCATCCCCGAGACTTCCCAGGGGGATACGCAGTATTTT.